In its sample, the clone carrying this T cell receptor beta chain ranks as medium-sized. The antigen is undetermined. The sample is drawn from a study of T cell clonality in common variable immunodeficiency. Whole-study findings and limits: CVID subjects had higher TCRbeta clonality than healthy controls, most marked in about a third. Fewer deletions and N-nucleotide insertions were reportedly seen in common variable immunodeficiency TCR beta sequences.

The CVID group had around 15 females and 29 males, mean age roughly 40. Both groups were predominantly of Caucasian heritage. CVID subjects were neither ill nor on immunomodulatory or immunosuppressive medication at sampling. TCRdb's copy holds only in-frame clones and misses some; the assay was immunoSEQ multiplex PCR. This sample comprises around 33,000 clones, none seen once only. This clonotype originated in a human donor with common variable immunodeficiency. What was sequenced was peripheral blood mononuclear cells.

The part of the CDR3 DNA that was read is TGTGCCAGTAAAGCGGGAGAGAATGAG. This encodes CASKAGENE. The full CDR3 protein is CASKAGENEQFF. The chain is built from TRBV19 and TRBJ2-1, with 8 positions matching TRBD2. The read terminates 3 residues ahead of where the CDR3 ends, so the germline J gene completes it. Losses at the gene ends were 7 bases for V and 7 bases for J; bases not matched to a gene: 3. The CDR3 is 12 residues long. Germline V gene sequence: CDR1 LNHDA, CDR2 SQIVND (reference sequence).